What follows are 23 T cell receptor beta chains derived from one specimen sequenced in a study of T-cell memory formation after mild COVID-19. Each CDR3 protein gets one entry after TCRdb re-called the 5' RACE reads with MiXCR. The sample has roughly 80,000 distinct CDR3 sequences; about 23% are singletons. The sample taken for sequencing was PBMCs or a T cell subset sorted from them (not recorded which). The source is a man aged 18-30 years who had mild COVID-19 (a few samples of this study predate the infection). Cell type and time point are not known.

The table lists this clonotype with a few counts. The chain couples TRBV29-1 to TRBJ2-7; 12 nucleotides line up with TRBD2. Germline V gene data show CDR1 as SQVTM and CDR2 as ANQGSEA. The ends lost 7 bases at V and 4 bases at J; junction bases unmatched: 11. The CDR3 is 15 amino acids. Here the CDR3 reads CSAGLAGLPWYEQYF. The CDR3 coding sequence is TGCAGCGCAGGACTAGCGGGGCTCCCCTGGTACGAGCAGTACTTC.

This clonotype was seen more than once but under ten times. The CDR3 protein is CASSPAYRGTDTQYF. Written as DNA, the CDR3 is TGTGCCAGCAGCCCAGCTTACCGGGGCACAGATACGCAGTATTTT. The rearrangement joins TRBV11-2 to TRBJ2-3; D is unresolved. This CDR3 spans 15 amino acids. Trimming took off 5 bases at V and 1 base at J, with 13 bases between the two ends. Germline V gene sequence: CDR1 SGHAT, CDR2 FQNNGV.

This clonotype was picked up a small number of times. V is TRBV11-1 and J is TRBJ2-5; 9 nucleotides align to TRBD2. Germline-derived CDR1 and CDR2 are SGHAT and FQDESV (reference sequence). Germline trimming cut 6 bases from V and 1 base from J; bases unmatched to any gene: 18. CDR3 length equals 19 residues. The CDR3 region is CASSVSGGVAGEAQETQYF. CDR3 DNA: TGTGCCAGCAGTGTCTCCGGTGGCGTAGCGGGGGAAGCCCAAGAGACCCAGTACTTC.

V is TRBV7-3 and J is TRBJ1-2; no clear D gene. The CDR3 covers 15 residues. Trimming stripped 2 bases from V and 8 bases from J, with 18 bases between. Germline V gene sequence: CDR1 SGHTA, CDR2 FQGTGA. CDR3 protein: CASSLVQLNMGGYTF. The CDR3 DNA is TGTGCCAGCAGCTTAGTACAGCTAAACATGGGGGGCTACACCTTC.

This clonotype was seen a few times. The genes are TRBV2 and TRBJ2-3; TRBD2 aligns across 9 bases. The CDR3 sequence is 16 residues long. V trimming: 6 bases; J trimming: 0 bases; junction bases outside the gene matches: 7. Germline CDR1 SNHLY, CDR2 FYNNEI. CDR3 DNA sequence: TGTGCCAGCAGCAGAGGACTAGCGCCCAGCACAGATACGCAGTATTTT. It is translated as CASSRGLAPSTDTQYF.

The chain's CDR3 is CASSHRTSGLYEQYF. The CDR3 nucleotides read TGTGCCAGCAGCCATCGGACTAGCGGTCTCTACGAGCAGTACTTC. The chain couples TRBV11-2 to TRBJ2-7; 10 bases fit TRBD2. Germline CDR1 SGHAT, CDR2 FQNNGV. J was trimmed by 3 bases and V by 5 bases; bases with no gene match: 7. The CDR3 sequence is 15 residues long.

The chain employs TRBV7-3 and TRBJ2-3; possible D gene TRBD1, 6 bases. Germline assignment: CDR1 SGHTA and CDR2 FQGTGA. The V end lost 6 bases, the J end lost 2 bases, and 15 bases lay between the germline ends. The length of the CDR3 is 15 residues. CDR3 loop: CASSLGPGDTDTQYF. The DNA for the CDR3 is TGTGCCAGCAGTCTCGGTCCAGGGGACACAGATACGCAGTATTTT.

This chain links TRBV6-5 with TRBJ2-2; 13 positions agree with TRBD2. V lost 10 bases and J lost 7; bases outside the gene matches: 12. Germline assignment: CDR1 MNHEY and CDR2 SVGAGI. The CDR3 covers 16 residues. This chain's CDR3 is CATTLLAGGRHGELFF. In nucleotides, the CDR3 is TGTGCCACCACCTTACTAGCGGGGGGGCGCCACGGGGAGCTGTTTTTT.

The chain carries TRBV5-1 and TRBJ2-2; D remains ambiguous. Trimming removed 0 bases from V and 3 bases from J, with 9 bases in between. CDR3 length: 15 residues. Germline lookup yields CDR1 SGHRS and CDR2 YFSETQ. This CDR3 is CASSLESPHTGELFF. The CDR3 DNA follows: TGCGCCAGCAGCTTGGAGTCGCCCCACACCGGGGAGCTGTTTTTT.

This clonotype has just a few counts. The chain links TRBV7-2 to TRBJ2-2; 8 nucleotides line up with TRBD1. Losses at the gene ends were 4 bases for V and 5 bases for J; bases not matched to a gene: 15. CDR3 length equals 18 residues. Germline lookup yields CDR1 SGHTA and CDR2 FQGNSA. This chain's CDR3 is CASSSGQGGAVITGELFF. The CDR3 DNA reads TGTGCCAGCAGCTCAGGACAGGGAGGAGCGGTGATTACCGGGGAGCTGTTTTTT.

This clonotype was seen a single time. The V call is TRBV11-2, the J call TRBJ2-7; D uncertain. Trimming shortened V by 5 bases and J by 3 bases, and 8 bases separated the two germline ends. Germline-derived CDR1 and CDR2 are SGHAT and FQNNGV. This CDR3 has 12 residues. The CDR3 DNA is TGTGCCAGCAGCCCCGGGTACTACGAGCAGTACTTC. It translates to CASSPGYYEQYF. Supplemented by reference TRBV11-2 and TRBJ2-7, the full variable domain reads EAGVAQSPRYKIIEKRQSVAFWCNPISGHATLYWYQQILGQGPKLLIQFQNNGVVDDSQLPKDRFSAERLKGVDSTLKIQPAKLEDSAVYLCASSPGYYEQYFGPGTRLTVT.

Here the CDR3 reads CASSLRPGANVLTF. CDR3 coding DNA: TGTGCCAGCAGTCTACGCCCGGGAGCCAACGTCCTGACTTTC. V usage is TRBV6-2 or TRBV6-3 and J usage is TRBJ2-6; D is perhaps TRBD2 (5 bases). Trimming cost V 5 bases and J 7 bases, with 12 bases left between them. The CDR3 contains 14 residues. Germline assignment: CDR1 MNHEY and CDR2 SVGEGT.

This sequence joins TRBV18 and TRBJ2-7; D remains unclear. Germline assignment: CDR1 KGHSH and CDR2 LQKENI. This CDR3 region has 15 residues. V was shortened by 3 bases and J by 2 bases, with 14 bases between the two germline ends. CDR3 nucleotides: TGTGCCAGCTCACCTGGCAGCCGATCCGCCTACGAGCAGTACGTC. It translates to CASSPGSRSAYEQYV.

The chain employs TRBV7-8 and TRBJ2-2; a weak D match, TRBD2 (6 bases). Germline values: CDR1 SGHVS, CDR2 FQNEAQ. V was shortened by 11 bases and J by 4 bases, with 11 bases between the two germline ends. The CDR3 is 12 amino acids. This chain's CDR3 is CAGGVGTGELFF. The CDR3 nucleotides are TGTGCCGGCGGGGTTGGCACCGGGGAGCTGTTTTTT.

This sequence joins TRBV28 and TRBJ2-7, with 7 bases lining up with TRBD2. In germline, CDR1 is MDHEN, CDR2 SYDVKM. The CDR3 is 13 amino acids. The V segment lost 5 bases and the J segment 5 bases; nucleotides outside the gene matches: 6. DNA of the CDR3: TGTGCCAGCAGTCCTCAGGGAGGGGACGAGCAGTACGTC. This encodes CASSPQGGDEQYV.

This chain joins TRBV6-4 and TRBJ2-3, with TRBD2 matching 7 bases. Germline V gives CDR1 MRHNA, CDR2 SNTAGT. V trimming: 2 bases; J trimming: 1 base; junction bases outside the gene matches: 3. This CDR3 has 15 residues. For the CDR3, the DNA is TGTGCCAGCAGTGACGGGGCGGGGGGCACAGATACGCAGTATTTT. Its translation: CASSDGAGGTDTQYF.

The chain uses TRBV29-1 and TRBJ2-7; tentatively, D is TRBD1 or TRBD2 (6 bases each). The V gene's germline CDR1 is SQVTM and CDR2 ANQGSEA. The CDR3 length is 15 residues. The V and J ends lost 0 bases and 1 base respectively, with 13 bases between them. The CDR3, as DNA: TGCAGCGTTGAAGACGGGGGCCCGCCGTCCTACGAGCAGTACTTC. Translation: CSVEDGGPPSYEQYF.

This clonotype was counted many times. V usage is TRBV5-4 and J usage is TRBJ2-2, with TRBD2 matching over 8 bases. The trim removed 2 bases at V and 3 bases at J, leaving 3 bases unmatched. The germline gives CDR1 SGHNT, CDR2 YYREEE (reference sequence). The CDR3 sequence is 15 residues long. Written as DNA, the CDR3 is TGTGCCAGCAGCTTCGGGGGGGCGGACACCGGGGAGCTGTTTTTT. Translated: CASSFGGADTGELFF.

This clonotype is labeled as medium-sized. CDR3 nucleotides: TGTGCCAGCAGCCAAGTAGTGATAGCGGTGTCACAAGAGACCCAGTACTTC. It translates to CASSQVVIAVSQETQYF. The rearrangement joins TRBV3-1 to TRBJ2-5, with D perhaps TRBD2 (6 bases). Germline CDR1 reads LGHDT; CDR2 reads YNNKEL (reference sequence). V lost 1 base and J lost 2, with 17 bases in between. This CDR3 has 17 amino acids.

The V call is TRBV4-3, the J call TRBJ2-3, with D hard to call. This CDR3 has 15 residues. Germline-derived CDR1 and CDR2 are LGHNA and YSLEER. V was cut by 4 bases and J by 1 base, with 12 bases left in between. The CDR3 nucleotides read TGCGCCAGCAGCCCCTTATCGGGCCGCACAGATACGCAGTATTTT. This sequence encodes CASSPLSGRTDTQYF.

This rearrangement joins TRBV27 to TRBJ1-4; no reliable D call. Trimming removed 2 bases from V and 8 bases from J, with 15 bases in between. Germline CDR1 is MNHEY and CDR2 is SMNVEV (reference sequence). The CDR3 totals 15 residues. CDR3 DNA sequence: TGTGCCAGCAGTTTAGATGCACGGCTAGGGGAAAAACTGTTTTTT. Its protein product is CASSLDARLGEKLFF.

The J gene is TRBJ2-7, the V gene TRBV11-2; no firm D call. Germline lookup yields CDR1 SGHAT and CDR2 FQNNGV. This CDR3 is 15 amino acids long. V was clipped by 5 bases and J by 2 bases, with 16 bases between them. CDR3 in amino acids: CASSPPIRVTYEQYF. The CDR3 DNA sequence: TGTGCCAGCAGCCCCCCGATTAGGGTGACCTACGAGCAGTACTTC.

J is TRBJ2-3 and V is TRBV7-2; D is possibly TRBD1 (5 bases). Trimming took 0 bases from V and 6 from J, leaving 10 bases between them. CDR1 is SGHTA and CDR2 is FQGNSA in the germline V gene. The CDR3 has 14 amino acids. The CDR3 loop is CASSLAGHRDTQYF. The CDR3 nucleotides are TGTGCCAGCAGCTTAGCGGGGCACCGGGATACGCAGTATTTT.